This T cell receptor beta chain was identified during a study of radiation and T cells in renal cell carcinoma. V gave up 6 bases and J gave up 6 bases; unmatched junction bases: 14. The CDR3 consists of 16 residues. Germline values: CDR1 MNHNY, CDR2 SVGAGI (reference sequence). Clones were read by immunoSEQ multiplex PCR, and TCRdb kept only the in-frame ones, dropping some. The sample contains around 30,000 clones, about 84% of which appear only once. Time point defined: blood 4 weeks post-SBRT, at nephrectomy. Regarding treatment: 15 Gy SBRT to primary tumor, nephrectomy 4 weeks later. Nephrectomy followed 15 Gy stereotactic body radiation by 4 weeks. Serial blood draws occurred at baseline and 2 and 4 weeks post-SBRT.

The clonotype was recovered from a man aged 55 to 70 with renal cell carcinoma. The sample in question was blood, obtained from a patient whose treatment included radiotherapy and nephrectomy. This chain connects TRBV6-6 to TRBJ2-5, with 9 bases matching TRBD1. Written as DNA, the CDR3 is TGTGCCAGCAGGCTGGAACAGGGGGCGGTAATAAAGACCCAGTACTTC. This sequence encodes CASRLEQGAVIKTQYF.